Below, one T cell receptor (beta chain) is given with its context. The sample originates from a study of chemoradiotherapy in HPV16-positive cancers. Study summary: Candidate HPV-specific clones and shared TCR motifs came from a couple of HPV16-positive patients.

This table comes from immunoSEQ multiplex PCR, and its TCRdb copy is limited to in-frame clones, with some not included. The sample records about 22,000 clones, roughly 92% being singletons. V was clipped by 5 bases and J by 1 base; unmatched bases: 4. CDR3 length: 15 amino acids. The germline gives CDR1 SGHTA, CDR2 FQGNSA. The receptor comes from a human donor with HPV-associated anogenital cancer. J is TRBJ2-3 and V is TRBV7-2, with 9 positions matching TRBD2. The sample in question was blood, obtained from a patient who underwent chemoradiotherapy. CDR3 protein: CASSPWTSGTDTQYF. CDR3 bases: TGTGCCAGCAGCCCGTGGACTAGCGGCACAGATACGCAGTATTTT.